These 18 T cell receptor beta chains were sequenced from one sample in a study of blood T cell repertoires in COVID-19 (dated by TCRdb to about 2020). Libraries were constructed by the immunoSEQ multiplex PCR assay. Held by TCRdb, this immuneACCESS table contains in-frame sequences only and omits some clones. Under half of the omission traces to an unresolved V gene where checked; the cause of the rest is unknown. Within this sample are around 130,000 clones, with roughly 85% of them counted one time only. Roughly 2.9% of the sample is held by the ten biggest clonotypes. Sequenced sample: peripheral blood. The receptors shown here come from a man between 45 and 60 years old with acute or convalescent COVID-19.

The genes are TRBV19 and TRBJ2-5, with D hard to call. The V end was cut by 4 bases, the J end by 2 bases, with 2 bases between. The CDR3 totals 11 residues. Germline V gene data show CDR1 as LNHDA and CDR2 as SQIVND (reference sequence). CDR3 amino acids: CASSTQETQYF. The CDR3 DNA follows: TGTGCCAGTAGTACTCAAGAGACCCAGTACTTC.

The J gene is TRBJ2-6, the V gene TRBV14, with no clear D. CDR1 is SGHDN, CDR2 FVKESK, per germline. Trimming cost V 0 bases and J 0 bases, with 3 bases left between them. The CDR3 is 15 residues long. CDR3 loop: CASSQEYSGANVLTF. DNA of the CDR3: TGTGCCAGCAGCCAAGAGTACTCTGGGGCCAACGTCCTGACTTTC. Together with reference TRBV14 and TRBJ2-6, the CDR3 gives the full variable domain: EAGVTQFPSHSVIEKGQTVTLRCDPISGHDNLYWYRRVMGKEIKFLLHFVKESKQDESGMPNNRFLAERTGGTYSTLKVQPAELEDSGVYFCASSQEYSGANVLTFGAGSRLTVL.

V usage is TRBV28 and J usage is TRBJ1-1; no clear D. Germline CDR1 reads MDHEN; CDR2 reads SYDVKM. Between the trimmed V and J ends, which lost 6 bases and 5 bases, there was a span of 10 bases. The CDR3 length is 12 residues. The CDR3 region has the DNA TGTGCCAGCAGCCGAATAGAAACTGAAGCTTTCTTT. This gives the protein CASSRIETEAFF.

Only a few counts were recorded for this clone. The CDR3 protein is CASLLLRNTEAFF. The CDR3 nucleotides are TGTGCCAGCTTGCTACTCCGGAACACTGAAGCTTTCTTT. The V and J genes are TRBV28 and TRBJ1-1; D uncertain. The CDR3 is 13 amino acids. The germline V gene encodes CDR1 MDHEN and CDR2 SYDVKM. The V gene lost 8 bases and the J gene lost 1 base, with 11 bases spanning the gap.

J is TRBJ2-6 and V is TRBV12-3 or TRBV12-4; D uncertain. This CDR3 comprises 13 residues. Trimming left V 6 bases short and J 4 bases short, with 7 bases between. CDR3 sequence: CASSFSGANVLTF. The DNA for the CDR3 is TGTGCCAGCAGCTTCTCGGGGGCCAACGTCCTGACTTTC.

The chain carries TRBV9 and TRBJ1-1; no clear D gene. Germline V CDR1 and CDR2: SGDLS, YYNGEE. Between the trimmed V and J ends, which lost 4 bases and 1 base, there was a span of 14 bases. The CDR3 extends over 15 amino acids. In nucleotides, the CDR3 is TGTGCCAGCAGCCCCCTGGGTAGGAGGAACACTGAAGCTTTCTTT. As protein: CASSPLGRRNTEAFF.

The chain joins TRBV29-1 to TRBJ1-2; D gene ambiguous. This CDR3 region has 11 residues. Germline CDR1 is SQVTM and CDR2 is ANQGSEA. CDR3 bases: TGCATCGTCCCGCAGGCCTATGGCTACACCTTC. Its protein is CIVPQAYGYTF.

The J gene is TRBJ1-2, the V gene TRBV5-4; D not resolved. The CDR3 is 15 amino acids. Per germline, CDR1 SGHNT and CDR2 YYREEE (reference sequence). V lost 0 bases to trimming and J lost 0 bases, with 9 bases between them. DNA for the CDR3: TGTGCCAGCAGCTTGGATCTGGGAGCTAACTATGGCTACACCTTC. Encoded protein: CASSLDLGANYGYTF.

J is TRBJ2-3 and V is TRBV19; possible D gene TRBD2, 5 bases. Germline CDR1 reads LNHDA; CDR2 reads SQIVND (reference sequence). With 2 bases removed from V and 6 bases from J, the gap between germline ends came to 9 bases. The CDR3 extends over 13 amino acids. In DNA form, the CDR3 reads TGTGCCAGTAGTATATCGGGATCCGATACGCAGTATTTT. It codes for CASSISGSDTQYF.

The V and J genes are TRBV19 and TRBJ2-1; TRBD1 matches at 12 bases. The germline gives CDR1 LNHDA, CDR2 SQIVND (reference sequence). This CDR3 has 16 residues. V lost 4 bases and J lost 7; bases outside the gene matches: 8. The CDR3 region is CASSTRDRGRKNEQFF. DNA of the CDR3: TGTGCCAGTAGTACCCGGGACAGGGGGCGGAAGAATGAGCAGTTCTTC.

The chain carries TRBV5-6 and TRBJ2-5; TRBD1 agrees at 8 bases. Germline CDR1 is SGHDT and CDR2 is YYEEEE. With V trimmed by 0 bases and J by 2 bases, 3 bases remained unmatched. The CDR3 runs to 15 residues. In DNA, the CDR3 is TGTGCCAGCAGCTTGGTCCAGGGGGCACAAGAGACCCAGTACTTC. This sequence encodes CASSLVQGAQETQYF.

The chain uses TRBV29-1 and TRBJ1-2; no clear D. This CDR3 has 12 residues. Germline assignment: CDR1 SQVTM and CDR2 ANQGSEA. The V gene lost 7 bases and the J gene lost 5 bases, with 14 bases spanning the gap. CDR3: CSAGDLGYGYTF. CDR3 DNA sequence: TGCAGCGCAGGAGACCTCGGGTATGGCTACACCTTC.

The rearrangement links TRBV15 to TRBJ2-7, with D maybe TRBD2 (6 bases). V lost 5 bases and J lost 5, with 13 bases in between. Per germline, CDR1 LNHNV and CDR2 YYDKDF (reference sequence). The CDR3 contains 13 residues. As DNA, the CDR3 is TGTGCCACCAGCGCGGCCCCGGGGGACGAGCAGTACTTC. Translating gives CATSAAPGDEQYF. Supplemented by reference TRBV15 and TRBJ2-7, the full variable domain reads DAMVIQNPRYQVTQFGKPVTLSCSQTLNHNVMYWYQQKSSQAPKLLFHYYDKDFNNEADTPDNFQSRRPNTSFCFLDIRSPGLGDTAMYLCATSAAPGDEQYFGPGTRLTVT.

A note on this clone: This sample also contains other DNA sequences that code for the same CDR3. This sequence joins TRBV20-1 and TRBJ2-7, with D unclear. With 3 bases removed from V and 5 bases from J, the gap between germline ends came to 8 bases. The CDR3 length is 11 residues. CDR1 is DFQATT and CDR2 is SNEGSKA in the germline V gene (reference sequence). The CDR3 loop is CSASSGHEQYF. CDR3 DNA: TGCAGTGCTAGTAGTGGCCACGAGCAGTACTTC.

The CDR3 nucleotides read TGTGCCAGCAGACGCGCCGGAGAGACCCAGTACTTC. It codes for CASRRAGETQYF. The genes are TRBV27 and TRBJ2-5; unclear D gene. Germline V lookup: CDR1 MNHEY, CDR2 SMNVEV (reference sequence). This CDR3 contains 12 residues. V was shortened by 6 bases and J by 4 bases, with 9 bases between the two germline ends.

This clone has a handful of counts. J is TRBJ2-5 and V is TRBV6-6, with 8 nucleotides matching TRBD2. The V and J ends lost 5 bases and 2 bases, in that order; junction bases with no gene match: 22. The CDR3 consists of 20 residues. Germline V gene sequence: CDR1 MNHNY, CDR2 SVGAGI (reference sequence). The CDR3 DNA reads TGTGCCAGCAGTCCCCGAGGGAAGAACAGGGTTGCGGGGGGTCAAGAGACCCAGTACTTC. Its translation is CASSPRGKNRVAGGQETQYF.

A remark on this clone: The same CDR3 arises from other DNA sequences in this sample as well. The V call is TRBV6-5, the J call TRBJ1-2; 7 positions match TRBD1. The V and J ends lost 4 bases and 8 bases, in that order; junction bases with no gene match: 7. CDR3 length equals 13 residues. CDR1 is MNHEY and CDR2 is SVGAGI in the germline V gene. CDR3 sequence reads: CASSSTSGGGYTF. The CDR3 DNA follows: TGTGCCAGCAGTTCAACCTCAGGGGGGGGCTACACCTTC.

The CDR3 DNA reads TGTGCCAGCACATACGGTGGGACACGCTATAGCAATCAGCCCCAGCATTTT. Translation gives CASTYGGTRYSNQPQHF. The chain is built from TRBV19 and TRBJ1-5, with a tentative D call TRBD1 (6 bases). This CDR3 spans 17 amino acids. From germline, CDR1 is LNHDA and CDR2 SQIVND (reference sequence). V dropped 9 bases and J dropped 0 bases, with 21 bases sitting between them.